This T cell receptor beta chain was profiled in a study of CD8+ T cells in alopecia areata. Study-level background: Tofacitinib exposure lasted 6 to 18 months, followed by 6 months off drug. Broader study findings: Higher clonality and more expanded CD8+ clones appeared in lesional than normal scalp. Throughout tofacitinib, many expanded lesional clones continued to persist in scalp and blood.

Treatment: oral pan-JAK inhibitor, 5-10 mg twice daily. It was from alopecia areata patients that lesional scalp punch biopsies and peripheral blood were collected. V lost 7 bases and J lost 4, with 10 bases in between. Germline lookup yields CDR1 MRHNA and CDR2 SNTAGT. The CDR3 is 12 amino acids. TCR sequencing used cDNA made by reverse transcription of extracted RNA. Sequenced by immunoSEQ multiplex PCR; TCRdb stores in-frame clones only, minus some. The data contain about 180,000 clones, roughly 50% of them singletons. With respect to this clone: Antigen specificity is unknown.

This receptor was obtained from a human donor with alopecia areata. The starting material was CD8+ T cells sorted from blood, obtained at week 24, from a patient treated with tofacitinib. The chain has TRBV6-4 and TRBJ2-5; either TRBD1 or TRBD2 may supply D (5 bases each). The CDR3 DNA sequence: TGTGCCAGCATCATGAGGGGAGAGACCCAGTACTTC. Translating it yields CASIMRGETQYF.